The rows below give T cell receptor beta chains drawn from one sample of a study of cytomegalovirus exposure and HLA in healthy donors. The assay was immunoSEQ multiplex PCR, and TCRdb's table has in-frame clones only and misses some. The top ten clones hold 1.2% to 1.5% of a sample with 150,000 to 180,000 clones, about 75% of them seen once. The sample consisted of PBMCs. The receptors here all came from a man between 18 and 29 years old in good health and CMV-seronegative. CDR3s include the opening cysteine and the closing phenylalanine or tryptophan. Fields, in order: D gene, clone size, V gene, J gene, CDR3 protein, CDR3 DNA. D genes are given only for firm matches. Only part of the rows carry a size: once, few, many, or a class if the clone is expanded.

TRBD1	-	TRBV7-6	TRBJ1-4	CASSLYDRDNEKLFF	TGTGCCAGCAGCTTATACGACAGGGATAATGAAAAACTGTTTTTT
TRBD1	-	TRBV27	TRBJ1-5	CASSFQGAGNQPQHF	TGTGCCAGCAGTTTCCAGGGGGCGGGCAATCAGCCCCAGCATTTT
TRBD1	-	TRBV7-9	TRBJ2-5	CASTPPGTGVGETQYF	TGTGCCAGCACCCCCCCCGGGACAGGGGTGGGAGAGACCCAGTACTTC
TRBD2	-	TRBV19	TRBJ2-2	CASSPWGLAGGKTGELFF	TGTGCCAGTAGTCCCTGGGGACTAGCGGGAGGAAAAACCGGGGAGCTGTTTTTT
TRBD2	-	TRBV7-2	TRBJ2-1	CASSLTGLNGNGQFF	TGTGCCAGCAGCTTAACGGGACTAAACGGGAATGGGCAGTTCTTC
TRBD1	-	TRBV19	TRBJ1-2	CASSSPAGQQYGYTF	TGTGCCAGTAGTAGCCCGGCGGGACAGCAATATGGCTACACCTTC
-	few	TRBV19	TRBJ1-5	CASAEGGEQPQHF	TGTGCCAGTGCAGAGGGGGGGGAACAGCCCCAGCATTTT
-	-	TRBV7-8	TRBJ1-4	CASSAILARGRGREKLFF	TGTGCCAGCAGCGCCATACTCGCGCGAGGGAGGGGGAGAGAAAAACTGTTTTTT
TRBD2	-	TRBV10-1	TRBJ2-3	CASSETGLAGGYTDTQYF	TGCGCCAGCAGTGAGACGGGACTAGCGGGAGGGTACACAGATACGCAGTATTTT
TRBD1	-	TRBV5-6	TRBJ2-3	CASSSTGTGGWSSTDTQYF	TGTGCCAGCAGCTCGACCGGGACAGGGGGGTGGTCTAGCACAGATACGCAGTATTTT
TRBD1	-	TRBV19	TRBJ1-5	CASSLFTGTGWAPNQPQHF	TGTGCCAGTAGTTTATTCACCGGGACAGGGTGGGCCCCCAATCAGCCCCAGCATTTT
-	-	TRBV9	TRBJ2-7	CASSGRDSAVGQYF	TGTGCCAGCAGCGGACGGGACTCCGCCGTTGGGCAGTACTTC
TRBD2	-	TRBV7-2	TRBJ2-7	CASSFTGTSGSLGSYEQYF	TGTGCCAGCAGCTTTACCGGGACTAGCGGGAGTCTGGGTTCCTACGAGCAGTACTTC
-	-	TRBV7-8	TRBJ2-7	CASSLQGGYGEQYF	TGTGCCAGCAGCCTACAGGGAGGGTACGGCGAGCAGTACTTC
-	-	TRBV11-2	TRBJ2-7	CASGRAAYEQYF	TGTGCCAGCGGCAGGGCGGCCTACGAGCAGTACTTC
-	-	TRBV5-4	TRBJ2-7	CASSLGLDYSYEQYF	TGTGCCAGCAGCTTGGGCCTGGACTACTCCTACGAGCAGTACTTC
TRBD2	once	TRBV11-3	TRBJ2-7	CASSKTSGSAGEQYF	TGTGCCAGCAGTAAGACTAGCGGGAGTGCGGGCGAGCAGTACTTC
-	-	TRBV7-2	TRBJ2-5	CASSLVGARSETQYF	TGTGCCAGCAGCTTAGTAGGGGCGAGGTCGGAGACCCAGTACTTC
-	-	TRBV9	TRBJ2-3	CASSPENTQYF	TGTGCCAGCAGCCCCGAGAATACGCAGTATTTT
-	-	TRBV5-6	TRBJ2-7	CASSPRRHLGEQYF	TGTGCCAGCAGCCCCCGCAGGCACCTGGGCGAGCAGTACTTC
TRBD2	-	TRBV7-6	TRBJ2-1	CASRSGLAGPSYNEQFF	TGTGCCAGCAGAAGCGGGCTAGCGGGTCCCTCCTACAATGAGCAGTTCTTC
-	-	TRBV11-2	TRBJ2-5	CASSATGYQETQYF	TGTGCCAGCAGCGCCACAGGGTACCAAGAGACCCAGTACTTC
TRBD2	-	TRBV4-3	TRBJ2-7	CASSRGGASGSYEQYF	TGCGCCAGCAGCCGGGGAGGGGCTAGCGGCTCCTACGAGCAGTACTTC
TRBD1	-	TRBV11-2	TRBJ2-3	CASSLVGTGWADTQYF	TGTGCCAGCAGCTTAGTAGGGACAGGGTGGGCAGATACGCAGTATTTT
TRBD2	-	TRBV13	TRBJ2-3	CASSNSTSGRARDTQYF	TGTGCCAGCAGCAACTCGACTAGCGGGAGGGCCAGAGATACGCAGTATTTT
TRBD2	-	TRBV4-3	TRBJ2-7	CASSPEPGLAGDEQYF	TGCGCCAGCAGCCCCGAACCGGGCCTAGCGGGAGACGAGCAGTACTTC
TRBD1	once	TRBV5-6	TRBJ2-1	CASNPGTGSYNEQFF	TGTGCCAGCAACCCCGGGACAGGGTCCTACAATGAGCAGTTCTTC
TRBD1	-	TRBV28	TRBJ1-2	CASSTGAANYGYTF	TGTGCCAGCAGCACAGGGGCCGCTAACTATGGCTACACCTTC
TRBD2	-	TRBV6-6	TRBJ2-5	CASSPPPLASDETQYF	TGTGCCAGCAGTCCCCCCCCACTAGCGTCAGACGAGACCCAGTACTTC
TRBD1	once	TRBV30	TRBJ1-1	CAWSPGQGRDTEAFF	TGTGCCTGGAGTCCGGGACAGGGGAGGGACACTGAAGCTTTCTTT
TRBD2	-	TRBV4-3	TRBJ2-1	CASSQGRLAEQFF	TGCGCCAGCAGCCAGGGCCGACTAGCCGAGCAGTTCTTC
-	-	TRBV29-1	TRBJ2-2	CSVDWAGRANTGELFF	TGCAGCGTTGATTGGGCCGGCCGCGCGAACACCGGGGAGCTGTTTTTT
-	-	TRBV28	TRBJ1-2	CASSQGRGQGYTF	TGTGCCAGCAGTCAGGGGAGGGGTCAAGGCTACACCTTC
-	-	TRBV4-1	TRBJ1-5	CASSQGVTDSNQPQHF	TGCGCCAGCAGCCAAGGGGTCACAGATAGCAATCAGCCCCAGCATTTT
TRBD2	-	TRBV6-5	TRBJ2-1	CASSQGGSYNEQFF	TGTGCCAGCAGTCAGGGAGGGTCCTACAATGAGCAGTTCTTC
TRBD1	-	TRBV6-6	TRBJ1-1	CASSSGGTGPEAFF	TGTGCCAGCAGTTCCGGAGGGACAGGTCCTGAAGCTTTCTTT
-	-	TRBV30	TRBJ1-1	CAWSVSMNTEAFF	TGTGCCTGGAGTGTATCAATGAACACTGAAGCTTTCTTT
TRBD2	-	TRBV7-2	TRBJ2-3	CASSDPPGLAGGGTDTQYF	TGTGCCAGCAGCGACCCCCCGGGACTAGCGGGAGGAGGCACAGATACGCAGTATTTT
TRBD2	-	TRBV7-6	TRBJ2-5	CASRVGPGTGLHQETQYF	TGTGCCAGTAGGGTAGGGCCCGGTACGGGACTACATCAAGAGACCCAGTACTTC
TRBD2	-	TRBV2	TRBJ2-1	CASNGLAANNEQFF	TGTGCCAGCAACGGACTAGCGGCCAACAATGAGCAGTTCTTC
-	-	TRBV7-9	TRBJ1-2	CASSLAQAVNGYTF	TGTGCCAGCAGCTTAGCCCAGGCCGTGAATGGCTACACCTTC
TRBD2	once	TRBV5-1	TRBJ2-3	CASSLGREAGTDTQYF	TGCGCCAGCAGCTTGGGGCGGGAGGCAGGCACAGATACGCAGTATTTT
-	-	TRBV5-1	TRBJ2-7	CASSLVGAPGGQGYEQYF	TGCGCCAGCAGCTTGGTGGGGGCCCCGGGAGGACAGGGTTACGAGCAGTACTTC
-	-	TRBV29-1	TRBJ2-2	CSVRTGGGELFF	TGCAGCGTCCGGACCGGCGGGGGGGAGCTGTTTTTT
-	-	TRBV4-1	TRBJ1-5	CASSPAGDSPLFSNQPQHF	TGCGCCAGCAGCCCCGCGGGAGACAGCCCCTTGTTTAGCAATCAGCCCCAGCATTTT
-	-	TRBV7-9	TRBJ1-3	CASRPGQRNTIYF	TGTGCCAGCAGACCCGGACAGCGAAACACCATATATTTT
-	few	TRBV19	TRBJ1-1	CASSIDQPGNTEAFF	TGTGCCAGTAGTATAGATCAGCCGGGGAACACTGAAGCTTTCTTT